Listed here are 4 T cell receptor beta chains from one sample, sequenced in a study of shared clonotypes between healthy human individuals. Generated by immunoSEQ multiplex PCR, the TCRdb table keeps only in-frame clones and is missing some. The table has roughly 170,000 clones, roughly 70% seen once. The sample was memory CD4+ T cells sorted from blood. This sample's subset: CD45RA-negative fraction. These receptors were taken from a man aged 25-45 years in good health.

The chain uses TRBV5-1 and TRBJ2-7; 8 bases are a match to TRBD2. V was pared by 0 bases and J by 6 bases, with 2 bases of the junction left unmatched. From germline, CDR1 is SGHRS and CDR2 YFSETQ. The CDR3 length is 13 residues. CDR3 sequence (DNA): TGCGCCAGCAGCTTGGGACTAGCGATCGAGCAGTACTTC. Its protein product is CASSLGLAIEQYF. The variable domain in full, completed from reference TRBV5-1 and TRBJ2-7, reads KAGVTQTPRYLIKTRGQQVTLSCSPISGHRSVSWYQQTPGQGLQFLFEYFSETQRNKGNFPGRFSGRQFSNSRSEMNVSTLELGDSALYLCASSLGLAIEQYFGPGTRLTVT.

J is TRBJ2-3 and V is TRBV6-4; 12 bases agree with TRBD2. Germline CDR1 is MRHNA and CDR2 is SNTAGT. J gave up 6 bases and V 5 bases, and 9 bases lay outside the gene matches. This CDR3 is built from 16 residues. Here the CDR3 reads CASSPLAGGPHDTQYF. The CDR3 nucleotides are TGTGCCAGCAGTCCCCTAGCGGGAGGGCCCCATGATACGCAGTATTTT.

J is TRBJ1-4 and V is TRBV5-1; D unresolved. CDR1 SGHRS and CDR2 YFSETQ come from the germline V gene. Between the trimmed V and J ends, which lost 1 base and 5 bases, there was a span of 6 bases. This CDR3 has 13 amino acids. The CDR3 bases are TGCGCCAGCAGCTTGCGGCAAAATGAAAAACTGTTTTTT. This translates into CASSLRQNEKLFF.

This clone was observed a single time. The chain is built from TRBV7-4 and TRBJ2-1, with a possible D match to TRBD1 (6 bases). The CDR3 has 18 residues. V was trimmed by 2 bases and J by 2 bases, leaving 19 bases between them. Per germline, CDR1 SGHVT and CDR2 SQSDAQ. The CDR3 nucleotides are TGTGCCAGCAGCTTAAGGGAAACAGGGTTTGGTCCCTACAATGAGCAGTTCTTC. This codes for CASSLRETGFGPYNEQFF.